This is a list of T cell receptor beta chains from one sample in a study of shared clonotypes between healthy human individuals. Repertoires were generated with immunoSEQ multiplex PCR, while TCRdb's copy carries only in-frame clones and drops some. The profile shows about 680,000 clones, around 92% of them singletons. Material for sequencing was naive CD8+ T cells sorted from blood. The receptors come from a man aged 30 to 39 in good health. CDR3s include the opening cysteine and the closing phenylalanine or tryptophan. A D gene is named only where the DNA matches it firmly. The size entry is marked missing in some rows and otherwise reads once, few, many or a size class.

j_call d_call v_call clone_size cdr3_aa cdr3_nt
TRBJ2-2 TRBD1 TRBV6-6 . CASNQGANTGELFF TGTGCCAGCAATCAGGGGGCGAACACCGGGGAGCTGTTTTTT
TRBJ2-1 . TRBV28 . CASRPHMVIGDEQFF TGTGCCAGCAGGCCACATATGGTAATAGGGGATGAGCAGTTCTTC
TRBJ1-2 TRBD1 TRBV19 . CASSIPGGDGYTF TGTGCCAGTAGTATTCCAGGGGGCGACGGCTACACCTTC
TRBJ2-1 . TRBV19 . CASSIGGHLSSYNEQFF TGTGCCAGTAGTATAGGCGGACATTTGAGCTCCTACAATGAGCAGTTCTTC
TRBJ2-7 . TRBV28 . CASGEGVAYEQYF TGTGCCAGCGGTGAGGGGGTAGCTTACGAGCAGTACTTC
TRBJ1-4 . TRBV27 once CASRPSGERRIATNEKLFF TGTGCCAGCAGACCGTCGGGGGAGAGACGGATTGCAACTAATGAAAAACTGTTTTTT
TRBJ2-7 TRBD1 TRBV7-8 . CASSQGGRGSEQYF TGTGCCAGCAGCCAAGGGGGCAGGGGGTCCGAGCAGTACTTC
TRBJ2-7 . TRBV27 . CASSQSRYYEQYF TGTGCCAGCAGTCAATCCAGGTATTACGAGCAGTACTTC
TRBJ2-2 . TRBV19 . CASSMVSGDTGELFF TGTGCCAGTAGTATGGTTTCGGGGGACACCGGGGAGCTGTTTTTT
TRBJ1-1 TRBD1 TRBV9 . CASSVGQGTEAFF TGTGCCAGCAGCGTGGGACAGGGAACTGAAGCTTTCTTT
TRBJ2-7 . TRBV19 . CASSISGFEEQYF TGTGCCAGTAGTATTTCAGGGTTTGAAGAGCAGTACTTC
TRBJ2-3 . TRBV5-4 . CASSFQVNPSTDTQYF TGTGCCAGCAGCTTCCAGGTGAATCCTAGCACAGATACGCAGTATTTT
TRBJ2-7 . TRBV20-1 . CSVGTSYEQYF TGCAGTGTTGGGACTTCTTACGAGCAGTACTTC
TRBJ1-5 . TRBV19 . CASTYSGVGQPQHF TGTGCCAGTACCTATTCAGGGGTCGGGCAGCCCCAGCATTTT
TRBJ2-7 TRBD1 TRBV30 once CAWSLGQGSYEQYF TGTGCCTGGAGTCTAGGACAGGGCTCCTACGAGCAGTACTTC
TRBJ2-1 . TRBV6-4 . CASSDGVYNEQFF TGTGCCAGCAGTGATGGGGTCTACAATGAGCAGTTCTTC
TRBJ1-5 . TRBV7-2 . CASTLGRDNQPQHF TGTGCCAGCACCCTAGGCCGAGACAATCAGCCCCAGCATTTT